One TCR beta chain is described in this entry. Its antigen is as yet unknown. Then a second PCR, running roughly 7 to 11 cycles, was carried out with a sample-barcoded 5' primer and a J-beta primer mix. TCRdb re-called the 5' RACE reads through MiXCR, storing one row per CDR3 protein. The sample has about 1 million distinct CDR3 sequences, around 45% seen once; the top ten hold 15% to 20%. The V gene's germline CDR1 is GTSNPN and CDR2 SVGIG (reference sequence). Trimming took 2 bases from V and 1 from J, leaving 13 bases between them. The CDR3 loop spans 15 amino acids. This entry comes from a study of blood T cells in healthy people across ages. Study observations and caveats: The donors' CMV status was not determined, possibly confounding changes in expanded clonotypes. PBMCs that were unsorted prevented a conclusive naive versus antigen-experienced comparison. Roughly linear age-related decline in beta diversity appeared, significant by age approximately 40.

Ten milliliters of peripheral blood were drawn from each donor into EDTA-treated tubes. The sequence was obtained from a woman aged 55-70 years in good health. This chain joins TRBV30 and TRBJ2-3, with D hard to call. Sample: blood. The CDR3 DNA sequence: TGTGCCTGGAGTATGTCTCGGTGGGGCACAGATACGCAGTATTTT. Translated: CAWSMSRWGTDTQYF.